The 9 T cell receptor beta chains below come from one sample, sequenced in a study of regulatory T cells in long-lasting Graves disease. Time point denoted: newly diagnosed GD, antithyroid drugs for less than 3 months. Extracted PBMC RNA gave rise to the TCR library. In building TCR beta libraries, iRepertoire HTBI primers were used together with Arm-PCR of CDR3 regions. TCRdb reanalysed the multiplex PCR reads using MiXCR and keeps one entry per CDR3 protein. The data show about 620,000 distinct CDR3 sequences, about 15% seen once. This sample was shared with a second study, whose subject was T cells in Graves' hyperthyroidism and ophthalmopathy.

The sequences come from peripheral blood mononuclear cells (PBMCs), collected at new diagnosis, from a patient treated with antithyroid drugs. The receptors here all came from a woman in her twenties or thirties with Graves disease.

In its sample, this clonotype was seen a few times. V usage is TRBV19 and J usage is TRBJ2-7, with D possibly being TRBD1 (5 bases). From germline, CDR1 is LNHDA and CDR2 SQIVND (reference sequence). There are 13 residues in the CDR3. The V end was cut by 3 bases, the J end by 2 bases, with 8 bases between. The CDR3 region is CASSISRAYEQYF. The CDR3 nucleotides are TGTGCCAGTAGTATTTCCAGGGCCTACGAGCAGTACTTC.

In its sample, this clonotype was seen many times. The chain joins TRBV6-4 to TRBJ2-1; TRBD1 matches 7 bases. From germline, CDR1 is MRHNA and CDR2 SNTAGT. This CDR3 has 14 amino acids. Trimming took 2 bases from V and 6 from J; bases not matched to a gene: 4. The CDR3 reads CASSDEGASNEQFF. CDR3 nucleotide sequence: TGTGCCAGCAGTGACGAGGGGGCAAGCAATGAGCAGTTCTTC.

To note about this clonotype: A read error likely explains this, since a far larger clone differs by one base. V is TRBV2 and J is TRBJ1-1; D uncertain. V lost 6 bases and J 1 base, leaving 9 bases between the germline ends. The CDR3 totals 13 residues. Germline loops: CDR1 SNHLY, CDR2 FYNNEI. CDR3 sequence: CASSSEANTEAFF. CDR3 DNA sequence: TGTGCCAGCAGCTCGGAGGCGAACACTGAAGCTTTCTTT.

There are a few counts of this clonotype. The rearrangement joins TRBV7-9 to TRBJ2-1; D is unclear. Germline CDR1 is SEHNR and CDR2 is FQNEAQ (reference sequence). The CDR3 consists of 14 residues. Trimming stripped 1 base from V and 5 bases from J, with 9 bases between. This CDR3 reads CASSLVISNNEQFF. In DNA, the CDR3 is TGTGCCAGCAGCTTAGTGATCAGTAACAATGAGCAGTTCTTC.

This clonotype was detected many times. The rearrangement links TRBV12-3 or TRBV12-4 to TRBJ1-1; D is unclear. Trimming pared 4 bases from V and 3 bases from J, leaving 12 bases between. This CDR3 region has 14 residues. DNA of the CDR3: TGTGCCAGCAGTTCAGGAGAAGTGGACACTGAAGCTTTCTTT. Residues: CASSSGEVDTEAFF.

The V gene is TRBV5-1, the J gene TRBJ2-3, with TRBD2 as a possible D gene (7 bases). Trimming stripped 0 bases from V and 6 bases from J, with 17 bases between. The CDR3 runs 16 residues. Looked up from germline, CDR1 is SGHRS and CDR2 is YFSETQ. Here the CDR3 reads CASSLVVAGTGDTQYF. CDR3 sequence (DNA): TGCGCCAGCAGCTTGGTAGTAGCGGGTACAGGGGATACGCAGTATTTT.

The chain joins TRBV7-6 to TRBJ2-3; 11 nucleotides line up with TRBD2. The CDR3 sequence is 19 residues long. The trim removed 2 bases at V and 6 bases at J, leaving 16 bases unmatched. Germline V CDR1 and CDR2: SGHVS, FNYEAQ. The CDR3 region has the DNA TGTGCCAGCAGCTTACGGAGCTATGTACTAGCGGGAGAATCGGATACGCAGTATTTT. This encodes CASSLRSYVLAGESDTQYF.

This clonotype came up a few times. This chain joins TRBV7-3 and TRBJ1-6, with no clear D. V shed 4 bases and J shed 3 bases, with 4 bases lying between them. The CDR3 runs 13 residues. Germline CDR1 SGHTA, CDR2 FQGTGA. The CDR3 loop reads CASSYYYNSPLHF. The DNA of the CDR3 is TGTGCCAGCAGCTACTACTATAATTCACCCCTCCACTTT. Full variable domain (rest looked up from reference TRBV7-3 and TRBJ1-6): GAGVSQTPSNKVTEKGKYVELRCDPISGHTALYWYRQSLGQGPEFLIYFQGTGAADDSGLPNDRFFAVRPEGSVSTLKIQRTERGDSAVYLCASSYYYNSPLHFGNGTRLTVT.

This clonotype has a count of ten or more. V and J are TRBV28 and TRBJ2-2; 16 nucleotides agree with TRBD2. Germline V gives CDR1 MDHEN, CDR2 SYDVKM. V gave up 4 bases and J gave up 7 bases; unmatched junction bases: 6. The CDR3 sequence is 17 residues long. The CDR3 nucleotides read TGTGCCAGCAGTTCCGGGACTAGCGGGAGGGGATTCGGGGAGCTGTTTTTT. Amino acid sequence: CASSSGTSGRGFGELFF.